The entry below gives a single T cell receptor (beta chain) sequence along with its context. Its cognate antigen is unknown. V dropped 4 bases and J dropped 3; count of bases not matched to a gene: 4. The CDR3 contains 14 residues. Per germline, CDR1 LNHNV and CDR2 YYDKDF (reference sequence). The libraries were made with immunoSEQ version 4 in survey mode. The table came from immunoSEQ multiplex PCR; TCRdb's copy has only in-frame clones and leaves some out. The sample shows roughly 34,000 clones, more than 75% of them seen only once. This sample is part of a study of persistence of HIV-infected CD4 T cells. Cells were stimulated with CMV-infected fibroblast lysates at roughly 9.1 ug/mL. Sorted nonresponding memory CD4+ T cells were CD40L-negative, CD69-negative, CD45RO-high.

The material sequenced was CD4+ T cells sorted from PBMCs after 18-hour stimulation, taken from a patient who received antiretroviral therapy. The chain uses TRBV15 and TRBJ2-7; TRBD1 aligns across 9 bases. The TCR comes from an adult woman with HIV who was CMV-seropositive. The CDR3 nucleotides read TGTGCCACCAGCACCGGGACAGGGATCTACGAGCAGTACTTC. This sequence encodes CATSTGTGIYEQYF.